A single sample gave rise to the 32 T cell receptor beta chains below, sequenced in a study of cytomegalovirus exposure and HLA in healthy donors. A multiplex PCR was run with 60 Vbeta primers and 13 Jbeta primers. Only in-frame clones appear in the TCRdb table, and some are missing; sequencing was by immunoSEQ multiplex PCR. The sample holds about 70,000 clones, roughly two thirds seen once. The sample consisted of PBMCs. These receptors came from a man aged 40-50 years in good health and CMV-seropositive.

The gene calls are TRBV30 and TRBJ1-5; D might be TRBD1 (5 bases). The germline V gene has CDR1 GTSNPN and CDR2 SVGIG (reference sequence). The ends were cut back, 2 bases at V and 5 bases at J, with 16 bases in the middle. The CDR3 is made up of 15 amino acids. CDR3 sequence (DNA): TGTGCCTGGAGTCGGGGGGGTCCCCGGGATCAGCCCCAGCATTTT. Its protein product is CAWSRGGPRDQPQHF.

This chain connects TRBV7-2 to TRBJ1-5; TRBD1 agrees at 7 bases. Germline values: CDR1 SGHTA, CDR2 FQGNSA. Trimming cost V 5 bases and J 9 bases; bases outside gene matches: 10. The CDR3 runs 14 residues. The CDR3 bases are TGTGCCAGCAGCGCGGGACAGCACCTATCGCCCCAGCATTTT. This translates into CASSAGQHLSPQHF.

This chain joins TRBV7-2 and TRBJ2-2; TRBD2 aligns across 16 bases. Germline CDR1 is SGHTA and CDR2 is FQGNSA. V shed 5 bases and J 6 bases; nucleotides not matched to a gene: 6. The CDR3 covers 17 residues. CDR3 bases: TGTGCCAGCAGCCGGGGACTAGCGGGGGGGCGCCCCGGGGAGCTGTTTTTT. Protein: CASSRGLAGGRPGELFF. The full variable domain, rest sourced from reference TRBV7-2 and TRBJ2-2, is GAGVSQSPSNKVTEKGKDVELRCDPISGHTALYWYRQSLGQGLEFLIYFQGNSAPDKSGLPSDRFSAERTGGSVSTLTIQRTQQEDSAVYLCASSRGLAGGRPGELFFGEGSRLTVL.

The chain couples TRBV6-6 to TRBJ2-1; TRBD2 aligns across 7 bases. CDR1 MNHNY and CDR2 SVGAGI come from the germline V gene (reference sequence). Trimming took 2 bases from V and 4 from J; bases not matched to a gene: 2. The CDR3 covers 14 residues. In nucleotides, the CDR3 is TGTGCCAGCAGTTACGGGGGGGAATACAATGAGCAGTTCTTC. This sequence encodes CASSYGGEYNEQFF.

The chain carries TRBV7-9 and TRBJ1-4, with 7 positions matching TRBD1. V gave up 3 bases and J gave up 4 bases; unmatched junction bases: 5. This CDR3 region has 15 residues. Per the germline V gene, CDR1 is SEHNR and CDR2 is FQNEAQ (reference sequence). The CDR3 reads CASSFTTGSNEKLFF. Here the CDR3 DNA reads TGTGCCAGCAGCTTCACGACAGGGAGTAATGAAAAACTGTTTTTT.

In nucleotides, the CDR3 is TGTGCCAGTAGTATAAGGGACACGTTCTTGGGGGCCAACGTCCTGACTTTC. This sequence encodes CASSIRDTFLGANVLTF. The gene calls are TRBV19 and TRBJ2-6; tentative D call: TRBD1 (6 bases). Germline values: CDR1 LNHDA, CDR2 SQIVND (reference sequence). Trimming shortened V by 2 bases and J by 4 bases, and 15 bases separated the two germline ends. CDR3 size: 17 residues.

This clone was recorded a few times. V usage is TRBV29-1 and J usage is TRBJ1-1, with D possibly matching TRBD1 (6 bases). Germline V gives CDR1 SQVTM, CDR2 ANQGSEA. V was trimmed by 7 bases and J by 3 bases, leaving 12 bases between them. This CDR3 region has 12 residues. The CDR3 reads CSALQGYTEAFF. CDR3 DNA: TGCAGCGCCTTACAGGGTTACACTGAAGCTTTCTTT.

The chain combines TRBV7-9 with TRBJ1-1, with a possible D match to TRBD1 (5 bases). Trimming pared 5 bases from V and 1 base from J, leaving 11 bases between. The CDR3 is made up of 14 amino acids. CDR1 SEHNR and CDR2 FQNEAQ come from the germline V gene (reference sequence). The CDR3 sequence: CASSQDTSNTEAFF. CDR3 in DNA: TGTGCCAGCAGCCAGGACACCTCGAACACTGAAGCTTTCTTT.

The sample holds a few counts of this clone. CDR3 region: CASSFNTGNNEQFF. The CDR3 DNA reads as TGTGCCAGCAGCTTTAACACGGGAAACAATGAGCAGTTCTTC. The gene calls are TRBV7-6 and TRBJ2-1, with D possibly TRBD2 on 5 matching bases. Germline V gives CDR1 SGHVS, CDR2 FNYEAQ. This CDR3 has 14 residues. Trimming left V 3 bases short and J 5 bases short, with 11 bases between.

V gene TRBV2 combines with J gene TRBJ1-5, with TRBD1 matching over 7 bases. CDR1 and CDR2 (germline): SNHLY, FYNNEI. This CDR3 is built from 17 residues. The J segment lost 1 base and the V segment lost 6 bases, leaving 12 bases of the junction unmatched. CDR3 DNA sequence: TGTGCCAGCAGCGAGGGACAGCAAGAGAGGAGCAATCAGCCCCAGCATTTT. Translated: CASSEGQQERSNQPQHF.

The chain uses TRBV7-2 and TRBJ2-2, with TRBD1 matching over 7 bases. Looked up from germline, CDR1 is SGHTA and CDR2 is FQGNSA. J was trimmed by 0 bases and V by 5 bases; bases with no gene match: 6. The CDR3 has 16 amino acids. DNA of the CDR3: TGTGCCAGCAGCCGAACCGGGACAGCGAACACCGGGGAGCTGTTTTTT. Translating gives CASSRTGTANTGELFF.

The sample holds a few counts of this clone. This rearrangement joins TRBV6-5 to TRBJ1-4; maybe TRBD1 (6 bases). The V end was cut by 2 bases, the J end by 4 bases, with 14 bases between. The CDR3 loop spans 16 amino acids. Per the germline V gene, CDR1 is MNHEY and CDR2 is SVGAGI. CDR3 amino acids: CASSYGTTGNNEKLFF. The DNA for the CDR3 is TGTGCCAGCAGTTACGGAACCACAGGGAATAATGAAAAACTGTTTTTT.

This clone has a single count. The CDR3 sequence: CASSLRQGGTEAFF. In nucleotides, the CDR3 is TGTGCCAGCAGCTTGCGACAGGGCGGGACTGAAGCTTTCTTT. This sequence joins TRBV5-6 and TRBJ1-1; 7 positions match TRBD1. The V gene end was trimmed by 1 base and the J gene end by 5 bases; junction bases not matched to a gene: 5. Germline loops: CDR1 SGHDT, CDR2 YYEEEE. The CDR3 runs 14 residues.

The chain links TRBV7-9 to TRBJ1-1; no firm D call. CDR1 and CDR2 (germline): SEHNR, FQNEAQ (reference sequence). The V and J ends lost 1 base and 0 bases respectively, with 18 bases between them. The length of the CDR3 is 18 residues. CDR3 bases: TGTGCCAGCAGCTTAGGATTTGGAGCTCTCCTCATGAACACTGAAGCTTTCTTT. Translated, it gives CASSLGFGALLMNTEAFF.

This chain uses TRBV6-1 with TRBJ1-2; TRBD1 agrees at 10 bases. Per germline, CDR1 MNHNS and CDR2 SASEGT. V was pared by 6 bases and J by 7 bases, with 11 bases of the junction left unmatched. The CDR3 is made up of 15 amino acids. CDR3: CASRPPGQGSSGYTF. The CDR3 coding sequence is TGTGCCAGCAGGCCCCCGGGACAGGGGTCCAGTGGCTACACCTTC.

For the CDR3, the DNA is TGCGCCAGCAGCCAAGATCCCACAGGGACCTACAATGAGCAGTTCTTC. Amino acid sequence: CASSQDPTGTYNEQFF. V gene TRBV4-1 combines with J gene TRBJ2-1, with D tentatively TRBD1 (6 bases). The CDR3 is made up of 16 amino acids. Germline loops: CDR1 MGHRA, CDR2 YSYEKL. The V and J ends lost 0 bases and 2 bases respectively, with 11 bases between them.

The chain carries TRBV7-9 and TRBJ1-6; D perhaps matches TRBD1 (6 bases). The V gene's germline CDR1 is SEHNR and CDR2 FQNEAQ (reference sequence). The CDR3 extends over 19 amino acids. Deletions cut 4 bases from V and 10 bases from J, with 29 bases between. In DNA form, the CDR3 reads TGTGCCAGCAGCTCCCCGGGAAAACCCGGGACACTCGACGAATCACCCCTCCACTTT. Its protein product is CASSSPGKPGTLDESPLHF.

The chain recombines TRBV18 with TRBJ2-2, with 7 bases that match TRBD1. The CDR3 is 12 residues long. Trimming removed 7 bases from V and 7 bases from J; junction bases left unmatched: 3. Germline CDR1 is KGHSH and CDR2 is LQKENI. The CDR3 is CASCDRDGELFF. The CDR3 DNA sequence: TGTGCCAGCTGCGACAGGGACGGGGAGCTGTTTTTT.

The CDR3 region is CASSIDGRTSSQYF. CDR3 DNA sequence: TGTGCCAGTAGTATAGACGGAAGGACTAGTTCTCAGTACTTC. The chain joins TRBV19 to TRBJ2-7, with 7 bases lining up with TRBD2. The junction had 9 bases not matched to a gene; V was cut back by 0 bases and J by 10 bases. This CDR3 spans 14 amino acids. CDR1 is LNHDA, CDR2 SQIVND, per germline (reference sequence).

This clone was detected only once. The chain uses TRBV7-2 and TRBJ2-5; D might be TRBD2 (6 bases). The CDR3 consists of 13 residues. V dropped 4 bases and J dropped 4 bases, with 10 bases sitting between them. Germline CDR1 and CDR2: SGHTA and FQGNSA. The DNA of the CDR3 is TGTGCCAGCAGCTCGGGACTGGGAGAGACCCAGTACTTC. This sequence encodes CASSSGLGETQYF.

The rearrangement uses TRBV2 and TRBJ2-2, with D tentatively TRBD1 (5 bases). This CDR3 has 15 amino acids. The germline V gene encodes CDR1 SNHLY and CDR2 FYNNEI. V lost 4 bases, J lost 1 base, and 10 bases lay in between. CDR3 sequence: CASSVGRVNTGELFF. CDR3 bases: TGTGCCAGCAGTGTTGGCAGGGTGAACACCGGGGAGCTGTTTTTT. The variable domain in full, with the rest retrieved from reference TRBV2 and TRBJ2-2, is EPEVTQTPSHQVTQMGQEVILRCVPISNHLYFYWYRQILGQKVEFLVSFYNNEISEKSEIFDDQFSVERPDGSNFTLKIRSTKLEDSAMYFCASSVGRVNTGELFFGEGSRLTVL.

This clone was found many times. The gene calls are TRBV27 and TRBJ2-2, with 8 positions matching TRBD2. CDR3 size: 15 residues. With V trimmed by 2 bases and J by 4 bases, 3 bases remained unmatched. The V gene's germline CDR1 is MNHEY and CDR2 SMNVEV (reference sequence). For the CDR3, the DNA is TGTGCCAGCAGTTTACTGCTAGCGGGCACCGGGGAGCTGTTTTTT. It encodes CASSLLLAGTGELFF.

The rearrangement uses TRBV2 and TRBJ1-4; TRBD1 aligns across 11 bases. From germline, CDR1 is SNHLY and CDR2 FYNNEI. CDR3 size: 14 residues. V shed 3 bases, J shed 7 bases, and the junction held 1 base outside the gene matches. The CDR3 DNA follows: TGTGCCAGCAGTGATGGGACAGGGGGTGAAAAACTGTTTTTT. Its protein product is CASSDGTGGEKLFF.

This clone has just one count. This rearrangement joins TRBV29-1 to TRBJ2-3; perhaps TRBD1 as D (5 bases). The CDR3 contains 12 residues. The germline CDR1 and CDR2 sequences are SQVTM and ANQGSEA. The ends were cut back, 4 bases at V and 4 bases at J, with 9 bases in the middle. The CDR3 DNA sequence: TGCAGCGTTGTAGGGGAAGCAGATACGCAGTATTTT. Amino acids: CSVVGEADTQYF.

This chain connects TRBV7-6 to TRBJ2-1, with 7 bases matching TRBD2. Germline V gene lookup returns CDR1 SGHVS and CDR2 FNYEAQ. This CDR3 comprises 15 residues. V shed 2 bases, J shed 3 bases, and the junction held 4 bases outside the gene matches. The CDR3 loop reads CASSLLGGDYNEQFF. For the CDR3, the DNA is TGTGCCAGCAGCTTATTGGGGGGGGACTACAATGAGCAGTTCTTC.

The rearrangement joins TRBV10-3 to TRBJ2-7, with D perhaps TRBD1 (5 bases). Germline-derived CDR1 and CDR2 are ENHRY and SYGVKD. The CDR3 runs to 12 residues. The V end was cut by 3 bases, the J end by 4 bases, with 7 bases between. CDR3 coding DNA: TGTGCCATCAGTGACAAGGGGTACGAGCAGTACTTC. Its translation: CAISDKGYEQYF.

The gene calls are TRBV4-1 and TRBJ1-2, with unresolved D. V gave up 0 bases and J gave up 5 bases, with 4 bases separating them. The CDR3 extends over 12 amino acids. Germline V gene sequence: CDR1 MGHRA, CDR2 YSYEKL. The CDR3 spells CASSQDQYGYTF. CDR3 DNA sequence: TGCGCCAGCAGCCAAGACCAATATGGCTACACCTTC.

V is TRBV19 and J is TRBJ2-1; unclear D gene. Trimming pared 2 bases from V and 7 bases from J, leaving 9 bases between. CDR1 and CDR2 (germline): LNHDA, SQIVND (reference sequence). There are 13 residues in the CDR3. CDR3 coding DNA: TGTGCCAGTAGTATATACAAATGGAATGAGCAGTTCTTC. Amino acid sequence: CASSIYKWNEQFF.

This chain links TRBV25-1 with TRBJ2-3; 9 bases match TRBD1. This CDR3 is 13 amino acids long. The J segment lost 4 bases and the V segment lost 8 bases, leaving 4 bases of the junction unmatched. Germline V gene lookup returns CDR1 MGHDK and CDR2 SYGVNS. The CDR3 nucleotides are TGTGCCAGCCGGGACAGGGAGGCAGATACGCAGTATTTT. It encodes CASRDREADTQYF.

The chain couples TRBV5-6 to TRBJ2-5; tentative D call: TRBD2 (6 bases). The V and J ends lost 4 bases and 5 bases respectively, with 18 bases between them. CDR3 length equals 15 residues. Germline V gives CDR1 SGHDT, CDR2 YYEEEE. The CDR3 nucleotides read TGTGCCAGCAGCCCCGGGAGAGGGATGTTTGAGACCCAGTACTTC. This translates into CASSPGRGMFETQYF.

This clone was seen a handful of times. The genes are TRBV7-3 and TRBJ2-5, with TRBD2 matching 8 bases. With V trimmed by 1 base and J by 5 bases, 9 bases remained unmatched. The CDR3 extends over 16 amino acids. Germline V CDR1 and CDR2: SGHTA, FQGTGA. CDR3 loop: CASSLSPAGGGETQYF. The CDR3 DNA sequence: TGTGCCAGCAGCTTAAGTCCCGCGGGGGGCGGGGAGACCCAGTACTTC.

This clone was seen only a few times. This chain uses TRBV7-8 with TRBJ2-7, with 9 positions matching TRBD1. V lost 5 bases, J lost 5 bases, and 4 bases stayed unmatched. Per the germline V gene, CDR1 is SGHVS and CDR2 is FQNEAQ. The CDR3 sequence is 13 residues long. CDR3 nucleotide sequence: TGTGCCAGCAGCACCGACAGGGGGAACGAGCAGTACTTC. It is translated as CASSTDRGNEQYF.